The T cell receptor (beta chain) under discussion was sequenced for a study of shared clonotypes between healthy human individuals. The protocol was immunoSEQ multiplex PCR, while the TCRdb copy is restricted to in-frame clones and leaves out a portion. The sample lists about a million clones, more than 75% occurring once. Germline CDR1 reads MNHNS; CDR2 reads SASEGT. This CDR3 is built from 13 residues. Losses at the gene ends were 3 bases for V and 11 bases for J; bases not matched to a gene: 2. The material sequenced was memory CD4+ T cells sorted from blood. Stated subset: CD45RA-negative fraction. The V and J genes are TRBV6-1 and TRBJ1-6; 9 bases align to TRBD1. This receptor was obtained from a man between 18 and 35 years old in good health. For the CDR3, the DNA is TGTGCCAGCAGTGAGACAGGGGGAGCACCCCTCCACTTT. Its translation is CASSETGGAPLHF.